This TCR beta chain was captured in a study of T cells in localized non-small cell lung cancer. As to this clone: Its antigen is currently unknown.

This CDR3 has 12 amino acids. V lost 5 bases and J lost 3, with 8 bases in between. In germline, CDR1 is MNHGY, CDR2 SAAAGT. The study, taken as a whole, reports: Within adjacent lung there appeared a median roughly 60 of the top 100 tumor clones. Tumor showed lower T cell clonality than uninvolved adjacent lung, where it was highest.

Sequenced by immunoSEQ multiplex PCR; TCRdb stores in-frame clones only, minus some. Of several hundred clones in the sample, roughly 21% were seen once. The receptor was derived from a female donor older than 55 with stage I squamous cell lung carcinoma. The genes are TRBV6-8 and TRBJ2-7; D remains ambiguous. The specimen was lung tumor tissue, collected before any cancer treatment. The CDR3 nucleotides read TGTGCCAGCAGTGAGAGAGGCTACGAGCAGTACGTC. This sequence encodes CASSERGYEQYV.